The 9 T cell receptor beta chains listed next were all sequenced from one sample in a study of blood T cell repertoires in COVID-19. Measured with immunoSEQ multiplex PCR; TCRdb has only the in-frame clones, and not every one. The sample holds around 220,000 clones, roughly three quarters seen once. What was sequenced was peripheral blood. These receptors came from a woman aged 35 to 49 with active or convalescent COVID-19.

The V and J genes are TRBV15 and TRBJ1-5; the D is unclear. Germline values: CDR1 LNHNV, CDR2 YYDKDF (reference sequence). The V and J ends lost 3 bases and 4 bases respectively, with 7 bases between them. CDR3 length equals 13 residues. CDR3 nucleotide sequence: TGTGCCACCAGCAGCCTCAGGAATCAGCCCCAGCATTTT. It is translated as CATSSLRNQPQHF.

This sequence joins TRBV12-3 or TRBV12-4 and TRBJ1-1; D ambiguous. V lost 3 bases and J lost 7, with 6 bases in between. This CDR3 region has 11 residues. This CDR3 reads CASSFGVEAFF. The CDR3 DNA sequence: TGTGCCAGCAGTTTCGGGGTTGAAGCTTTCTTT.

This chain joins TRBV7-3 and TRBJ2-1, with TRBD2 identical over 12 bases. The CDR3 consists of 18 residues. The germline CDR1 and CDR2 sequences are SGHTA and FQGTGA. V lost 5 bases and J lost 0; bases outside the gene matches: 8. The CDR3 sequence: CASSPLTSGGRSYNEQFF. In nucleotides, the CDR3 is TGTGCCAGCAGCCCTTTGACTAGCGGGGGTCGCTCCTACAATGAGCAGTTCTTC.

The CDR3, as DNA: TGTGCCTGGGAAGGACAGACGAACACTGAAGCTTTCTTT. Amino acids: CAWEGQTNTEAFF. The rearrangement links TRBV30 to TRBJ1-1; D is perhaps TRBD1 (6 bases). Per the germline V gene, CDR1 is GTSNPN and CDR2 is SVGIG (reference sequence). CDR3 length: 13 residues. V was trimmed by 5 bases and J by 1 base, leaving 11 bases between them.

The chain is built from TRBV11-1 and TRBJ1-2; 9 positions match TRBD1. The CDR3 is 13 amino acids. Germline CDR1 reads SGHAT; CDR2 reads FQDESV (reference sequence). The trim removed 2 bases at V and 7 bases at J, leaving 2 bases unmatched. The CDR3 region is CASSLNRGLGYTF. The CDR3, as DNA: TGTGCCAGCAGCTTAAACAGGGGGCTTGGCTACACCTTC.

This chain uses TRBV9 with TRBJ1-1; 7 bases agree with TRBD1. The CDR3 loop spans 15 amino acids. Trimming removed 2 bases from V and 3 bases from J; junction bases left unmatched: 7. Germline assignment: CDR1 SGDLS and CDR2 YYNGEE. CDR3: CASSVQQGWDTEAFF. As DNA, the CDR3 is TGTGCCAGCAGCGTCCAACAGGGGTGGGACACTGAAGCTTTCTTT.

The chain carries TRBV9 and TRBJ1-2, with TRBD1 identical over 7 bases. The CDR3 is made up of 14 amino acids. From germline, CDR1 is SGDLS and CDR2 YYNGEE. The V gene end was trimmed by 7 bases and the J gene end by 2 bases; junction bases not matched to a gene: 8. Written as DNA, the CDR3 is TGTGCCAGCTTATCACAGGGGACAAACTATGGCTACACCTTC. Translating gives CASLSQGTNYGYTF.

The V gene is TRBV12-3 or TRBV12-4, the J gene TRBJ1-2, with 7 nucleotides matching TRBD1. J gave up 6 bases and V 4 bases, and 2 bases lay outside the gene matches. This CDR3 has 12 amino acids. The CDR3 DNA follows: TGTGCCAGCAGTTCGACAGGGAATGGCTACACCTTC. This encodes CASSSTGNGYTF.

This clone was picked up a small number of times. The chain is built from TRBV7-9 and TRBJ1-4, with 8 bases lining up with TRBD1. V dropped 4 bases and J dropped 8; count of bases not matched to a gene: 3. CDR1 is SEHNR and CDR2 is FQNEAQ in the germline V gene (reference sequence). This CDR3 has 13 residues. For the CDR3, the DNA is TGTGCCAGCAGCTGGACAGGGCCAGAAAAACTGTTTTTT. This gives the protein CASSWTGPEKLFF.